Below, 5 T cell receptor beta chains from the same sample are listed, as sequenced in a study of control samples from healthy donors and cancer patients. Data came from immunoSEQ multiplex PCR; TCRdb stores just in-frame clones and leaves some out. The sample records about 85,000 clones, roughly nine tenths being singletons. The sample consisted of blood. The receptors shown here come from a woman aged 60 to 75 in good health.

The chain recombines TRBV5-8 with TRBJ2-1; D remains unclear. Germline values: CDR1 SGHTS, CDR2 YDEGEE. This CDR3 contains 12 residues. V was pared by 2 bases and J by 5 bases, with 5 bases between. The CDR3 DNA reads TGTGCCAGCAGCTTTTATGACAATGAGCAGTTCTTC. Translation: CASSFYDNEQFF.

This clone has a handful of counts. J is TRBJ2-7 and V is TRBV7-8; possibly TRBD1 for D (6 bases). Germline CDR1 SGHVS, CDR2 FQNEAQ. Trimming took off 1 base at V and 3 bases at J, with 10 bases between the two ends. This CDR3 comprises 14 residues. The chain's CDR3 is CASSLGTVNYEQYF. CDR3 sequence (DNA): TGTGCCAGCAGCTTAGGGACAGTTAACTACGAGCAGTACTTC.

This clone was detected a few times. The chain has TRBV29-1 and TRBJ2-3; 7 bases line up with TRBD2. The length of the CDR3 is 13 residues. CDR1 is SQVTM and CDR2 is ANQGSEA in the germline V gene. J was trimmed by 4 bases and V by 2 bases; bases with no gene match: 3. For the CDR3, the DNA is TGCAGCGTTGAACCGGGGGGAGCAGATACGCAGTATTTT. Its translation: CSVEPGGADTQYF.

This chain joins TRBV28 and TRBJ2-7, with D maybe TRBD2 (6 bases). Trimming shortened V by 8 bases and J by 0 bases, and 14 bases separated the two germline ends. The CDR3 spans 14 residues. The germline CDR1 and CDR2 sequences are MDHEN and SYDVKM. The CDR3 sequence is CASSTPGGSYEQYF. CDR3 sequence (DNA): TGTGCCAGCTCAACCCCCGGGGGCTCCTACGAGCAGTACTTC.

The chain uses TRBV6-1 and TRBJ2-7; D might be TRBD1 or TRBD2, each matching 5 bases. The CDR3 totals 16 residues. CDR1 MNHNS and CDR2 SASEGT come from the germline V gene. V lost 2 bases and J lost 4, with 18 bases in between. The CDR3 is CASSEIEGSPSYEQYF. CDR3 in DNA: TGTGCCAGCAGTGAAATCGAGGGGTCCCCCTCTTACGAGCAGTACTTC.